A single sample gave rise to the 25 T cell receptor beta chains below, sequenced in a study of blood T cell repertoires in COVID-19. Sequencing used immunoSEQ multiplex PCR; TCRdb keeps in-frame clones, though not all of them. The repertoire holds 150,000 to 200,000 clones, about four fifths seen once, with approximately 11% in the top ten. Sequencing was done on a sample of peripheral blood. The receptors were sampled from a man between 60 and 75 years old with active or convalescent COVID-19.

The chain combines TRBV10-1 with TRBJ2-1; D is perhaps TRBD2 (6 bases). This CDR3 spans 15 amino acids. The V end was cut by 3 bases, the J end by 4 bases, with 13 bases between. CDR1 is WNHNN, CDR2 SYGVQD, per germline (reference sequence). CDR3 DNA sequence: TGCGCCAGCAGTGAAGGCGGGGAAATGTACAATGAGCAGTTCTTC. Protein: CASSEGGEMYNEQFF.

The CDR3 spells CASSTRSPGDEKLFF. CDR3 DNA sequence: TGTGCCAGTAGTACCCGGAGCCCGGGGGATGAAAAACTGTTTTTT. The chain combines TRBV19 with TRBJ1-4, with D maybe TRBD1 (5 bases). The germline CDR1 and CDR2 sequences are LNHDA and SQIVND (reference sequence). V was clipped by 4 bases and J by 6 bases, with 15 bases between them. The CDR3 totals 15 residues.

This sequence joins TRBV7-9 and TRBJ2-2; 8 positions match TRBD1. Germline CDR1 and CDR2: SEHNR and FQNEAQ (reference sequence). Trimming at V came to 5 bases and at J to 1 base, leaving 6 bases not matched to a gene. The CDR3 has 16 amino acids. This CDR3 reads CASSARQGKNTGELFF. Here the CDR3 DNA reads TGTGCCAGCAGCGCTCGACAGGGGAAGAACACCGGGGAGCTGTTTTTT. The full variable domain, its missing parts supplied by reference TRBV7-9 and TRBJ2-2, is DTGVSQNPRHKITKRGQNVTFRCDPISEHNRLYWYRQTLGQGPEFLTYFQNEAQLEKSRLLSDRFSAERPKGSFSTLEIQRTEQGDSAMYLCASSARQGKNTGELFFGEGSRLTVL.

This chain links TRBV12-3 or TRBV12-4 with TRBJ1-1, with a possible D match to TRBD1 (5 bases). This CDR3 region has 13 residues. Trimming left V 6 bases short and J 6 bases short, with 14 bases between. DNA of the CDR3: TGTGCCAGCAGCTTAATGCAGGGATCTGAAGCTTTCTTT. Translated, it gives CASSLMQGSEAFF.

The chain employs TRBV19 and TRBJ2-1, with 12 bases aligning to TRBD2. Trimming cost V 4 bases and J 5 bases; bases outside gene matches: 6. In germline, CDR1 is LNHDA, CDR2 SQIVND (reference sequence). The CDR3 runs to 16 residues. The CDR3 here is CASSRSRTSGNNEQFF. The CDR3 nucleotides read TGTGCCAGTAGTAGATCCCGGACTAGCGGGAACAATGAGCAGTTCTTC.

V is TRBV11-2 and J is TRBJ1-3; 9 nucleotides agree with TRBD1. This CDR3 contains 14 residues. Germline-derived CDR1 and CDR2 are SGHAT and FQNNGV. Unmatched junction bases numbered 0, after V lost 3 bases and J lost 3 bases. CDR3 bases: TGTGCCAGCAGCTTGACAGGGGGTGGAAACACCATATATTTT. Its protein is CASSLTGGGNTIYF.

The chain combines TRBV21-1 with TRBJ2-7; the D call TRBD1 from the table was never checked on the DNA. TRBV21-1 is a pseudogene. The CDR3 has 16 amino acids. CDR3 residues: CASSKKRAGGSYEQYF. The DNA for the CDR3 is TGTGCCAGCAGCAAGAAGAGGGCAGGGGGCTCCTACGAGCAGTACTTC.

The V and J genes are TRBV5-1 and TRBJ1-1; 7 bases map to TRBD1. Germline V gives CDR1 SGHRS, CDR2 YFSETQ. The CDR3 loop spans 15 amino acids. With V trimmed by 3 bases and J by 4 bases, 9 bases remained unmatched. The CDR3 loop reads CASSSAQGTGTEAFF. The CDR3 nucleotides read TGCGCCAGCAGCTCCGCACAGGGGACTGGCACTGAAGCTTTCTTT.

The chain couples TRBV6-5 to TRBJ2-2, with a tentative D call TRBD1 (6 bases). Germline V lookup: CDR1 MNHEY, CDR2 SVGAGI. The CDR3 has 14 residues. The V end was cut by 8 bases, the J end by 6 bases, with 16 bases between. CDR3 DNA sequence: TGTGCCAGCTACAGGGATCCCCCTCCCGGGGAGCTGTTTTTT. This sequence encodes CASYRDPPPGELFF.

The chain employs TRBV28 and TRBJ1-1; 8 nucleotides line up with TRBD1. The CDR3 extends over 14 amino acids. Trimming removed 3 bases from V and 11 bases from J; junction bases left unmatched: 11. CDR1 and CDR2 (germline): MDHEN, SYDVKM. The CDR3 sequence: CASSLDRESSKAFF. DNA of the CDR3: TGTGCCAGCAGTTTGGACAGGGAATCTTCAAAGGCTTTCTTT. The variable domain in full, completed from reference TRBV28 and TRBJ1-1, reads DVKVTQSSRYLVKRTGEKVFLECVQDMDHENMFWYRQDPGLGLRLIYFSYDVKMKEKGDIPEGYSVSREKKERFSLILESASTNQTSMYLCASSLDRESSKAFFGQGTRLTVV.

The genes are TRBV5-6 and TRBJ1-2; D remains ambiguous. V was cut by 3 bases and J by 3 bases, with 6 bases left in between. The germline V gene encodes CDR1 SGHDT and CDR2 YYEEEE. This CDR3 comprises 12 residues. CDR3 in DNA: TGTGCCAGCAGCTCGCAGGACTATGGCTACACCTTC. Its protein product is CASSSQDYGYTF.

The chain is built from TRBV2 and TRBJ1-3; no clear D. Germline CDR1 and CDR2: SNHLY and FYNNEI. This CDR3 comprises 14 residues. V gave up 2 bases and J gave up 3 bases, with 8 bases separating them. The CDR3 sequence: CASSERNSGNTIYF. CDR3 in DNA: TGTGCCAGCAGTGAACGGAACAGTGGAAACACCATATATTTT.

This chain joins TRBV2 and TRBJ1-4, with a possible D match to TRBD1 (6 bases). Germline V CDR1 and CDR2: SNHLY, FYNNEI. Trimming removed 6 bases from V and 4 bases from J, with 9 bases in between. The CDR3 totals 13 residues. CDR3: CASRDSGNEKLFF. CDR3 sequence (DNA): TGTGCCAGCAGGGACAGCGGTAATGAAAAACTGTTTTTT.

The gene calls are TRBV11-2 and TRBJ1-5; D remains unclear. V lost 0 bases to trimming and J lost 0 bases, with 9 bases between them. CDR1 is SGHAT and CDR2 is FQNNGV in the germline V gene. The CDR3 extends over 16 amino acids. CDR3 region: CASSLEERVSNQPQHF. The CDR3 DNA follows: TGTGCCAGCAGCTTAGAAGAGAGGGTTAGCAATCAGCCCCAGCATTTT. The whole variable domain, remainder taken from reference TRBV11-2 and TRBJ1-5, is EAGVAQSPRYKIIEKRQSVAFWCNPISGHATLYWYQQILGQGPKLLIQFQNNGVVDDSQLPKDRFSAERLKGVDSTLKIQPAKLEDSAVYLCASSLEERVSNQPQHFGDGTRLSIL.

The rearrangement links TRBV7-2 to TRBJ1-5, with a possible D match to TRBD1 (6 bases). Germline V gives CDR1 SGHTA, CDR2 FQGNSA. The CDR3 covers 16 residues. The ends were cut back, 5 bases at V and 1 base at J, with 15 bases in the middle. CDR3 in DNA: TGTGCCAGCAGCCTTACAGGACAGCTGAGCAATCAGCCCCAGCATTTT. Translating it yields CASSLTGQLSNQPQHF.

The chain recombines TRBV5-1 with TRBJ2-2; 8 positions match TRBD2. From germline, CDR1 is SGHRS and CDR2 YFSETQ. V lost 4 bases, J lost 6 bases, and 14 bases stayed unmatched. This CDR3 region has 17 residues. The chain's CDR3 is CASSRGDGGAIAGELFF. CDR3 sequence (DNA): TGCGCCAGCAGCCGTGGAGACGGGGGGGCCATAGCCGGGGAGCTGTTTTTT.

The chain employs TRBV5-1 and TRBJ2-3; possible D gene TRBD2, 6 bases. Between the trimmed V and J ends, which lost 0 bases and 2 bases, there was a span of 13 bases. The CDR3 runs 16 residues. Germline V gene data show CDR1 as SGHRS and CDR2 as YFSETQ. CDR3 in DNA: TGCGCCAGCAGCTTGGGTACAGGACTAAACACAGATACGCAGTATTTT. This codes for CASSLGTGLNTDTQYF.

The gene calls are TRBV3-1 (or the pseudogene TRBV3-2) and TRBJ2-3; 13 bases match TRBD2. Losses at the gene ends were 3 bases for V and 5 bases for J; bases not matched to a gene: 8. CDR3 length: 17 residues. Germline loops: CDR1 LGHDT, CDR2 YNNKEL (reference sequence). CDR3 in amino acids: CASSHGGLAGELDTQYF. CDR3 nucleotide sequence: TGTGCCAGCAGCCATGGAGGACTAGCGGGAGAATTAGATACGCAGTATTTT.

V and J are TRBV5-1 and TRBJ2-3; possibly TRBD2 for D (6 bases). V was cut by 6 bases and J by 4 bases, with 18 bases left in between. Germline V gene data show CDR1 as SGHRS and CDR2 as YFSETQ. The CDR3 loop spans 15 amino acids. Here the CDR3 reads CASNGGDRSSDTQYF. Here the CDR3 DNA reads TGCGCCAGCAATGGAGGGGACCGCAGCTCAGATACGCAGTATTTT.

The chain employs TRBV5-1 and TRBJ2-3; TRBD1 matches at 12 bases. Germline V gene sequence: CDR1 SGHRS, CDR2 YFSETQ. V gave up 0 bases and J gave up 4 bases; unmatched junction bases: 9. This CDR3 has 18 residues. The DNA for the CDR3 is TGCGCCAGCAGCTTGGTCCCGGGGGGGACAGGGGGCGCAGATACGCAGTATTTT. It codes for CASSLVPGGTGGADTQYF.

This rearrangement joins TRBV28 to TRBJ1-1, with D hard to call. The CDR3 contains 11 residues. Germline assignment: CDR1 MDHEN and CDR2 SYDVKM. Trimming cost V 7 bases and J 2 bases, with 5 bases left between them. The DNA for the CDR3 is TGTGCCAGCACCCTCAACACTGAAGCTTTCTTT. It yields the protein CASTLNTEAFF.

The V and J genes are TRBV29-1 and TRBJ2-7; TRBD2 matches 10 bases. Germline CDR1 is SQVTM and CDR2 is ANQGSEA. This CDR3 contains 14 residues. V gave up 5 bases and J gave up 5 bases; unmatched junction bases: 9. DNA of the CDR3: TGCAGCGTTCCAGCGGGAGGGCCAGAAGACGAGCAGTACTTC. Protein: CSVPAGGPEDEQYF.

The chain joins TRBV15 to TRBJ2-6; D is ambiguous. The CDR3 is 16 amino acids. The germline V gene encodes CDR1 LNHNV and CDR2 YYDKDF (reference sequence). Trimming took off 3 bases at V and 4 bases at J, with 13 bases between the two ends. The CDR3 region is CATSSRRLKGANVLTF. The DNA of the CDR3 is TGTGCCACCAGCAGCCGCAGGCTGAAAGGGGCCAACGTCCTGACTTTC.

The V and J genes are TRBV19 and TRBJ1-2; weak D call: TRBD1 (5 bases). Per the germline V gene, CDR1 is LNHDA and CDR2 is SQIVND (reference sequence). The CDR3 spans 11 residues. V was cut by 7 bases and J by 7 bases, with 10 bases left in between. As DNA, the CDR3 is TGTGCCAGTACAGGGTTTTCTGGCTACACCTTC. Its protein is CASTGFSGYTF.

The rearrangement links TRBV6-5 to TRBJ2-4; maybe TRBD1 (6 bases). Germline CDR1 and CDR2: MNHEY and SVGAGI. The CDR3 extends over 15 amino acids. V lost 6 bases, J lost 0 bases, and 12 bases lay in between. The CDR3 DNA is TGTGCCAGCAGCTGGACAGTGCTAGCCAAAAACATTCAGTACTTC. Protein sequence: CASSWTVLAKNIQYF.